The 23 T cell receptor beta chains below all came from one sample that was sequenced in a study of shared clonotypes between healthy human individuals. Clones were sequenced by immunoSEQ multiplex PCR, and TCRdb holds only the in-frame ones, with some missing. This table holds 1.4 million or so clones, 98% to 99% found once. The sequencing sample was made of naive CD4+ T cells sorted from blood. The subset here: CD45RA+ positively selected. All receptors come from a man aged 30 to 45 in good health.

V gene TRBV30 combines with J gene TRBJ2-6; 8 nucleotides line up with TRBD2. The V gene end was trimmed by 5 bases and the J gene end by 0 bases; junction bases not matched to a gene: 12. The CDR3 has 18 residues. Germline lookup yields CDR1 GTSNPN and CDR2 SVGIG (reference sequence). CDR3 region: CAWYGVSGVSSGANVLTF. The CDR3 nucleotides are TGTGCCTGGTACGGGGTTAGCGGGGTTAGCTCTGGGGCCAACGTCCTGACTTTC. Looking up the rest from reference TRBV30 and TRBJ2-6 gives the full variable domain: SQTIHQWPATLVQPVGSPLSLECTVEGTSNPNLYWYRQAAGRGLQLLFYSVGIGQISSEVPQNLSASRPQDRQFILSSKKLLLSDSGFYLCAWYGVSGVSSGANVLTFGAGSRLTVL.

The V call is TRBV28, the J call TRBJ2-3; D is undetermined. V was clipped by 3 bases and J by 6 bases, with 13 bases between them. CDR1 MDHEN and CDR2 SYDVKM come from the germline V gene. The CDR3 runs 14 residues. CDR3 coding DNA: TGTGCCAGCAGTTTGGATTCGGCTTCGGATACGCAGTATTTT. Its translation is CASSLDSASDTQYF.

DNA for the CDR3: TGTGCCAGCAGTCCACTCACAGGGCCCTATGGCTACACCTTC. Its translation: CASSPLTGPYGYTF. The rearrangement links TRBV28 to TRBJ1-2; D might be TRBD1 (6 bases). V shed 5 bases and J shed 4 bases, with 14 bases lying between them. CDR1 is MDHEN and CDR2 is SYDVKM in the germline V gene. This CDR3 has 14 residues.

This clone was detected only once. Within the sample, other DNA sequences also encode this same CDR3. J is TRBJ1-3 and V is TRBV7-9, with 8 nucleotides matching TRBD1. The V and J ends lost 4 bases and 1 base, in that order; junction bases with no gene match: 3. Germline V gene sequence: CDR1 SEHNR, CDR2 FQNEAQ (reference sequence). The CDR3 extends over 15 amino acids. The CDR3 sequence: CASSSDRGSGNTIYF. The CDR3 nucleotides are TGTGCCAGCAGCTCAGACAGGGGTTCTGGAAACACCATATATTTT.

The genes are TRBV7-2 and TRBJ2-7; 9 bases match TRBD1. The germline CDR1 and CDR2 sequences are SGHTA and FQGNSA. CDR3 length: 15 residues. Trimming at V came to 5 bases and at J to 2 bases, leaving 7 bases not matched to a gene. In DNA form, the CDR3 reads TGTGCCAGCAGCGTACAGGGGGCGCTGGCCTACGAGCAGTACTTC. This sequence encodes CASSVQGALAYEQYF.

Comments on this clone: Other DNA variants within this sample encode the same CDR3. The CDR3 DNA sequence: TGTGCCAGTAGCCCAGGGACGGGCTATGGCTACACCTTC. It codes for CASSPGTGYGYTF. This sequence joins TRBV19 and TRBJ1-2; D perhaps matches TRBD1 (5 bases). This CDR3 region has 13 residues. The germline V gene encodes CDR1 LNHDA and CDR2 SQIVND (reference sequence). The V end lost 6 bases, the J end lost 4 bases, and 12 bases lay between the germline ends.

This chain joins TRBV2 and TRBJ2-7, with D possibly matching TRBD2 (6 bases). Trimming shortened V by 8 bases and J by 1 base, and 12 bases separated the two germline ends. Germline V CDR1 and CDR2: SNHLY, FYNNEI. This CDR3 region has 13 residues. Here the CDR3 DNA reads TGTGCCAGCGGAACGGGAGCTTCCTACGAGCAGTACTTC. It specifies CASGTGASYEQYF.

J is TRBJ2-6 and V is TRBV5-4; D unclear. With 2 bases removed from V and 2 bases from J, the gap between germline ends came to 8 bases. Germline values: CDR1 SGHNT, CDR2 YYREEE (reference sequence). This CDR3 contains 15 residues. CDR3 sequence (DNA): TGTGCCAGCAGCTTTCCACCCCCTGGGGCCAACGTCCTGACTTTC. Its protein product is CASSFPPPGANVLTF.

This rearrangement joins TRBV5-1 to TRBJ1-5; a possible D gene is TRBD1 (5 bases). The V gene's germline CDR1 is SGHRS and CDR2 YFSETQ. The V gene lost 0 bases and the J gene lost 3 bases, with 10 bases spanning the gap. This CDR3 is built from 15 residues. CDR3 amino acids: CASSLEPGNNQPQHF. CDR3 nucleotides: TGCGCCAGCAGCTTGGAGCCAGGGAACAATCAGCCCCAGCATTTT.

The CDR3 DNA reads TGTGCCAGTAGTACCGGACACCAGAACACTGAAGCTTTCTTT. Translated, it gives CASSTGHQNTEAFF. This chain uses TRBV19 with TRBJ1-1, with a possible D match to TRBD1 (5 bases). There are 14 residues in the CDR3. V lost 4 bases and J lost 1, with 10 bases in between. The V gene's germline CDR1 is LNHDA and CDR2 SQIVND (reference sequence).

This chain uses TRBV27 with TRBJ1-2; weak D call: TRBD1 (6 bases). The CDR3 spans 16 residues. Between the trimmed V and J ends, which lost 1 base and 4 bases, there was a span of 16 bases. Looked up from germline, CDR1 is MNHEY and CDR2 is SMNVEV (reference sequence). The CDR3 sequence: CASSLYREGLGYGYTF. CDR3 DNA sequence: TGTGCCAGCAGTTTATACAGGGAAGGGCTGGGCTATGGCTACACCTTC.

The J gene is TRBJ1-1, the V gene TRBV9; D call uncertain. The CDR3 covers 15 residues. CDR1 SGDLS and CDR2 YYNGEE come from the germline V gene. With 0 bases removed from V and 3 bases from J, the gap between germline ends came to 12 bases. The CDR3 protein is CASSVVPQAHTEAFF. The CDR3 nucleotides are TGTGCCAGCAGCGTAGTGCCCCAAGCCCACACTGAAGCTTTCTTT.

The J gene is TRBJ1-5, the V gene TRBV10-3; a weak D match, TRBD1 (5 bases). The CDR3 covers 17 residues. Germline CDR1 ENHRY, CDR2 SYGVKD. The V and J ends lost 2 bases and 5 bases respectively, with 19 bases between them. The chain's CDR3 is CAISEPNTPGDDQPQHF. The CDR3 DNA reads TGTGCCATCAGTGAGCCGAATACCCCCGGGGACGATCAGCCCCAGCATTTT.

This chain uses TRBV28 with TRBJ1-1; TRBD1 matches at 8 bases. Germline-derived CDR1 and CDR2 are MDHEN and SYDVKM. This CDR3 is 11 amino acids long. Unmatched junction bases numbered 0, after V lost 4 bases and J lost 8 bases. The CDR3 DNA sequence: TGTGCCAGCAGTTGGGACAGGGAAGCTTTCTTT. As protein: CASSWDREAFF.

This chain joins TRBV11-2 and TRBJ2-1, with 13 bases matching TRBD2. The germline gives CDR1 SGHAT, CDR2 FQNNGV. V gave up 2 bases and J gave up 0 bases; unmatched junction bases: 4. This CDR3 comprises 18 residues. This CDR3 reads CASSLQRTSGSSYNEQFF. CDR3 coding DNA: TGTGCCAGCAGCTTACAAAGGACTAGCGGGAGCTCCTACAATGAGCAGTTCTTC.

The CDR3 nucleotides are TGTGCCAGCAGCCAGACCCAAATACGTCAGCCCCAGCATTTT. Its protein product is CASSQTQIRQPQHF. The chain joins TRBV7-8 to TRBJ1-5; D not resolved. The germline V gene encodes CDR1 SGHVS and CDR2 FQNEAQ. The CDR3 has 14 amino acids. Trimming shortened V by 5 bases and J by 6 bases, and 14 bases separated the two germline ends.

This clone was observed a single time. The chain carries TRBV2 and TRBJ2-3; D unclear. Looked up from germline, CDR1 is SNHLY and CDR2 is FYNNEI. The CDR3 totals 13 residues. V was cut by 1 base and J by 5 bases, with 7 bases left in between. CDR3 sequence reads: CASSEGGEDTQYF. The CDR3 nucleotides read TGTGCCAGCAGTGAAGGTGGGGAAGATACGCAGTATTTT. The full variable domain, in which reference TRBV2 and TRBJ2-3 provide the parts outside the CDR3, is EPEVTQTPSHQVTQMGQEVILRCVPISNHLYFYWYRQILGQKVEFLVSFYNNEISEKSEIFDDQFSVERPDGSNFTLKIRSTKLEDSAMYFCASSEGGEDTQYFGPGTRLTVL.

As DNA, the CDR3 is TGTGCCAGCAGCTTCCGTGGGGGACCTTCCTACGAGCAGTACTTC. Its protein is CASSFRGGPSYEQYF. The chain recombines TRBV7-2 with TRBJ2-7; the D call may be TRBD1 or TRBD2 (5 bases each). The CDR3 contains 15 residues. V was pared by 3 bases and J by 1 base, with 13 bases between. Germline loops: CDR1 SGHTA, CDR2 FQGNSA.

J is TRBJ1-2 and V is TRBV11-2; D gene ambiguous. The germline V and J ends were trimmed by 0 bases and 2 bases, with 13 bases remaining between them. Germline CDR1 is SGHAT and CDR2 is FQNNGV. The CDR3 is 16 residues long. CDR3 loop: CASSLDRAIRNYGYTF. The CDR3 bases are TGTGCCAGCAGCTTAGACCGTGCCATAAGAAACTATGGCTACACCTTC.

J is TRBJ2-1 and V is TRBV5-1, with 11 bases identical to TRBD2. The germline V gene encodes CDR1 SGHRS and CDR2 YFSETQ. CDR3 length: 17 residues. Germline trimming cut 5 bases from V and 7 bases from J; bases unmatched to any gene: 14. The CDR3 is CASSPGTSGDGGNEQFF. CDR3 DNA: TGCGCCAGCAGTCCCGGGACTAGCGGCGACGGTGGTAATGAGCAGTTCTTC.

The chain couples TRBV11-3 to TRBJ2-7; perhaps TRBD2 as D (6 bases). Trimming took off 2 bases at V and 5 bases at J, with 13 bases between the two ends. Per the germline V gene, CDR1 is SGHNT and CDR2 is YENEEA. This CDR3 comprises 14 residues. For the CDR3, the DNA is TGTGCCAGCAGCTTAAGCGGGTCTCTGGACGAGCAGTACTTC. Its protein product is CASSLSGSLDEQYF.

The chain joins TRBV9 to TRBJ1-3; no clear D gene. V was pared by 0 bases and J by 4 bases, with 11 bases between. Germline values: CDR1 SGDLS, CDR2 YYNGEE. The CDR3 runs to 15 residues. CDR3: CASSVGTGMGNTIYF. CDR3 in DNA: TGTGCCAGCAGCGTAGGGACCGGTATGGGAAACACCATATATTTT.

The chain recombines TRBV5-6 with TRBJ2-3; D possibly corresponds to TRBD2 (6 bases). The CDR3 consists of 15 residues. Trimming removed 3 bases from V and 2 bases from J, with 13 bases in between. Germline CDR1 is SGHDT and CDR2 is YYEEEE. The DNA for the CDR3 is TGTGCCAGCAGCTCTCGGGACTGGTACACAGATACGCAGTATTTT. Its protein product is CASSSRDWYTDTQYF. The full variable domain, completed using reference TRBV5-6 and TRBJ2-3, is DAGVTQSPTHLIKTRGQQVTLRCSPKSGHDTVSWYQQALGQGPQFIFQYYEEEERQRGNFPDRFSGHQFPNYSSELNVNALLLGDSALYLCASSSRDWYTDTQYFGPGTRLTVL.